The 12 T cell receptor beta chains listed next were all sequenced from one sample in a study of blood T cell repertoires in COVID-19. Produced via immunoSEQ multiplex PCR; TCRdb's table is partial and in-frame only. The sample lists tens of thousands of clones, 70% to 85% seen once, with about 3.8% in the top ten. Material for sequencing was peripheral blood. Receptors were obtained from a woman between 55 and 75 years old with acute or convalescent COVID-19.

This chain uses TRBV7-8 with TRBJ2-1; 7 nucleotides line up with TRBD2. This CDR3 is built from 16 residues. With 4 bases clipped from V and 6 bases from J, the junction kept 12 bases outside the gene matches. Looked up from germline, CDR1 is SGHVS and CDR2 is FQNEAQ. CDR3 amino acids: CASSSKGLSSGNEQFF. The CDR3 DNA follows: TGTGCCAGCAGCTCCAAGGGACTAAGCTCGGGCAATGAGCAGTTCTTC.

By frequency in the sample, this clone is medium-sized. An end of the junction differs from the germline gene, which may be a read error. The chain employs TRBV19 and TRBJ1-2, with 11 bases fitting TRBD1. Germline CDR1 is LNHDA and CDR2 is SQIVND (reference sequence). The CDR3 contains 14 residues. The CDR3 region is CASSRDRGDYGYTF. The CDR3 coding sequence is TGTGCCAGTAGTAGGGACAGGGGGGACTACGGCTACACCTTC.

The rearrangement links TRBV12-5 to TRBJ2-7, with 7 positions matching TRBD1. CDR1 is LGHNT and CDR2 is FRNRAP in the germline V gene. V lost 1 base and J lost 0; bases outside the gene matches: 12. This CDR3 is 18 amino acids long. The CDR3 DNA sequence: TGTGCTAGTGGTTTGGATAAAAAGGACAGGCTGAGCTCCTACGAGCAGTACTTC. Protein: CASGLDKKDRLSSYEQYF.

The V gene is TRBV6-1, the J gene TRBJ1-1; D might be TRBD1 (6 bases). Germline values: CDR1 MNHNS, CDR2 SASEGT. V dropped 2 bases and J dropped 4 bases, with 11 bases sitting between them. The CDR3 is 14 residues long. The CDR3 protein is CASSETRGSTEAFF. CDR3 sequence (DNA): TGTGCCAGCAGTGAAACGAGGGGGAGCACTGAAGCTTTCTTT.

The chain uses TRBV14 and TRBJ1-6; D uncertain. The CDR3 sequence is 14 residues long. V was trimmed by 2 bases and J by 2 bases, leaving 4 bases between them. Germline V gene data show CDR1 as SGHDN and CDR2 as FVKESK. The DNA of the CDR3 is TGTGCCAGCAGCCAAATCACCTATAATTCACCCCTCCACTTT. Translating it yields CASSQITYNSPLHF.

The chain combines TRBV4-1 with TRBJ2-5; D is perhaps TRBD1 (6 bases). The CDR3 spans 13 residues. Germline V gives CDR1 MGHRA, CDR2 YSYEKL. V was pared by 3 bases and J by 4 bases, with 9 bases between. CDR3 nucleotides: TGCGCCAGCAGCCAGGGGGCAGGAGAGACCCAGTACTTC. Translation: CASSQGAGETQYF.

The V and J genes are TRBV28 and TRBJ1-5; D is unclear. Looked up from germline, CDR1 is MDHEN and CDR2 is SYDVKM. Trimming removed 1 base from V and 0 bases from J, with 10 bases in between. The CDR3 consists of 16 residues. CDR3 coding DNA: TGTGCCAGCAGTTTATTGACAACATATAGCAATCAGCCCCAGCATTTT. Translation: CASSLLTTYSNQPQHF.

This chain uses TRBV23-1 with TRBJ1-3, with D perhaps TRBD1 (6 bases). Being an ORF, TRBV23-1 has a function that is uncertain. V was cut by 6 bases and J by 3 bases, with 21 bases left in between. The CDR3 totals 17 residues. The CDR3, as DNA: TGCGCCAGCAGGCCATGGGCCCAGGGGTTGTGTGGAAACACCATATATTTT. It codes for CASRPWAQGLCGNTIYF.

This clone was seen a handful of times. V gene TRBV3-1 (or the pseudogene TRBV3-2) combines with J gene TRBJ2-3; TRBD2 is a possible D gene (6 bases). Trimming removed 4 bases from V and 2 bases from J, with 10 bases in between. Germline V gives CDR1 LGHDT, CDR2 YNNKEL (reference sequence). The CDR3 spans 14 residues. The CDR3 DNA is TGTGCCAGCAGCCTGGGACTTCACACAGATACGCAGTATTTT. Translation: CASSLGLHTDTQYF.

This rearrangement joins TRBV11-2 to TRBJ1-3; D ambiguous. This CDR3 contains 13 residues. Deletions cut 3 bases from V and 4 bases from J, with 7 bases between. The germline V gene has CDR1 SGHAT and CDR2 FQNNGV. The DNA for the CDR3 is TGTGCCAGCAGCTTCGTGGAGGGAAACACCATATATTTT. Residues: CASSFVEGNTIYF.

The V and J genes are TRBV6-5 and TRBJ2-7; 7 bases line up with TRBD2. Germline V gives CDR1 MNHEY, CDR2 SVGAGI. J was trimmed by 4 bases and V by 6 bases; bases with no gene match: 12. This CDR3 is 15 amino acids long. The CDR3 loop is CASSPRRGGGYEQYF. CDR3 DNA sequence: TGTGCCAGCAGCCCCCGCCGCGGGGGTGGGTACGAGCAGTACTTC.

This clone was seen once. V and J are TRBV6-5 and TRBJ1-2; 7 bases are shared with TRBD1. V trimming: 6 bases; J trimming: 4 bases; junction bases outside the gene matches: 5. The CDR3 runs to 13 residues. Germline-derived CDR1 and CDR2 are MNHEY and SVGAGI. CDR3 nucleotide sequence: TGTGCCAGCAGGGGGACAGTGGGCTATGGCTACACCTTC. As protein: CASRGTVGYGYTF.